This TCR beta chain was captured in a study of blood T cell repertoires in COVID-19. CDR1 SEHNR and CDR2 FQNEAQ come from the germline V gene (reference sequence). This CDR3 comprises 14 residues. V lost 5 bases, J lost 6 bases, and 5 bases stayed unmatched. Assay: immunoSEQ multiplex PCR; the TCRdb copy retains only in-frame clones and omits some. The sample has 120,000 to 150,000 clones, 80% to 85% seen once; the top ten hold 4.5% to 6%. This clone turned up a few times. A PCR-confirmed or clinician-diagnosed COVID-19 case had contacted exposed participants within 2 weeks of entry. Sequenced sample: PBMCs or T cells enriched from blood (not recorded which). V gene TRBV7-9 combines with J gene TRBJ2-1; 9 bases are a match to TRBD1. This TCR was recovered from a woman between 45 and 65 years old who had been exposed to COVID-19. The chain's CDR3 is CASSPNRGRNEQFF. Here the CDR3 DNA reads TGTGCCAGCAGCCCTAACAGGGGGCGCAATGAGCAGTTCTTC.